This T cell receptor (beta chain) was sequenced in a study of regulatory T cells in long-lasting Graves disease. The V gene's germline CDR1 is MDHEN and CDR2 SYDVKM. V dropped 5 bases and J dropped 14 bases, with 19 bases sitting between them. This CDR3 has 13 amino acids. The sample holds a few counts of this clonotype. As yet, its antigen is unknown. The time point: persistent/refractory GD, antithyroid drugs over 5 years with positive TRAb. The TCR library was made from RNA that had been extracted from PBMCs in TRIzol. Peripheral blood, at about 10 milliliters, went into EDTA tubes. Study-wide findings and caveats: Thyroid tissue was not sampled; only peripheral blood was. Having only a small sample size may have limited accuracy. With persistent disease, TRBV28, TRBJ1-2 and TRBJ2-5 were the favored segments.

Construction of TCR beta libraries relied on iRepertoire HTBI primers and on Arm-PCR targeting CDR3 regions. TCRdb re-called the multiplex PCR reads through MiXCR, storing one row per CDR3 protein. Among a few hundred thousand distinct CDR3 sequences, around 20% were seen once, and the ten largest hold roughly three fifths. The material was peripheral blood mononuclear cells (PBMCs), obtained when the disease was refractory, from a patient treated with antithyroid drugs. This rearrangement joins TRBV28 to TRBJ2-1, with D uncertain. This clonotype was sampled from a female donor with Graves disease. The CDR3 loop is CASSLRTPALKFF. The CDR3 DNA is TGTGCCAGCAGTCTTAGGACCCCGGCTCTCAAGTTCTTC.